This T cell receptor (beta chain) appears in the sequencing data of a study of cytomegalovirus exposure and HLA in healthy donors. Both 60 Vbeta primers and 13 Jbeta primers went into the PCR. The protocol was immunoSEQ multiplex PCR, while the TCRdb copy is restricted to in-frame clones and leaves out a portion. The profile covers tens of thousands of clones, with around 80% appearing a single time and 4.4% taken by the ten largest. The ends lost 4 bases at V and 4 bases at J; junction bases unmatched: 12. The CDR3 runs 18 residues. CDR1 SGHNT and CDR2 YYREEE come from the germline V gene (reference sequence). This clone was counted only a few times.

The sample was PBMCs. The chain has TRBV5-4 and TRBJ2-6, with TRBD2 matching 9 bases. The clonotype originates from a male donor in good health and CMV-seropositive. This CDR3 reads CASSPGVAGVGGANVLTF. CDR3 in DNA: TGTGCCAGCAGCCCGGGAGTAGCGGGAGTAGGAGGGGCCAACGTCCTGACTTTC.